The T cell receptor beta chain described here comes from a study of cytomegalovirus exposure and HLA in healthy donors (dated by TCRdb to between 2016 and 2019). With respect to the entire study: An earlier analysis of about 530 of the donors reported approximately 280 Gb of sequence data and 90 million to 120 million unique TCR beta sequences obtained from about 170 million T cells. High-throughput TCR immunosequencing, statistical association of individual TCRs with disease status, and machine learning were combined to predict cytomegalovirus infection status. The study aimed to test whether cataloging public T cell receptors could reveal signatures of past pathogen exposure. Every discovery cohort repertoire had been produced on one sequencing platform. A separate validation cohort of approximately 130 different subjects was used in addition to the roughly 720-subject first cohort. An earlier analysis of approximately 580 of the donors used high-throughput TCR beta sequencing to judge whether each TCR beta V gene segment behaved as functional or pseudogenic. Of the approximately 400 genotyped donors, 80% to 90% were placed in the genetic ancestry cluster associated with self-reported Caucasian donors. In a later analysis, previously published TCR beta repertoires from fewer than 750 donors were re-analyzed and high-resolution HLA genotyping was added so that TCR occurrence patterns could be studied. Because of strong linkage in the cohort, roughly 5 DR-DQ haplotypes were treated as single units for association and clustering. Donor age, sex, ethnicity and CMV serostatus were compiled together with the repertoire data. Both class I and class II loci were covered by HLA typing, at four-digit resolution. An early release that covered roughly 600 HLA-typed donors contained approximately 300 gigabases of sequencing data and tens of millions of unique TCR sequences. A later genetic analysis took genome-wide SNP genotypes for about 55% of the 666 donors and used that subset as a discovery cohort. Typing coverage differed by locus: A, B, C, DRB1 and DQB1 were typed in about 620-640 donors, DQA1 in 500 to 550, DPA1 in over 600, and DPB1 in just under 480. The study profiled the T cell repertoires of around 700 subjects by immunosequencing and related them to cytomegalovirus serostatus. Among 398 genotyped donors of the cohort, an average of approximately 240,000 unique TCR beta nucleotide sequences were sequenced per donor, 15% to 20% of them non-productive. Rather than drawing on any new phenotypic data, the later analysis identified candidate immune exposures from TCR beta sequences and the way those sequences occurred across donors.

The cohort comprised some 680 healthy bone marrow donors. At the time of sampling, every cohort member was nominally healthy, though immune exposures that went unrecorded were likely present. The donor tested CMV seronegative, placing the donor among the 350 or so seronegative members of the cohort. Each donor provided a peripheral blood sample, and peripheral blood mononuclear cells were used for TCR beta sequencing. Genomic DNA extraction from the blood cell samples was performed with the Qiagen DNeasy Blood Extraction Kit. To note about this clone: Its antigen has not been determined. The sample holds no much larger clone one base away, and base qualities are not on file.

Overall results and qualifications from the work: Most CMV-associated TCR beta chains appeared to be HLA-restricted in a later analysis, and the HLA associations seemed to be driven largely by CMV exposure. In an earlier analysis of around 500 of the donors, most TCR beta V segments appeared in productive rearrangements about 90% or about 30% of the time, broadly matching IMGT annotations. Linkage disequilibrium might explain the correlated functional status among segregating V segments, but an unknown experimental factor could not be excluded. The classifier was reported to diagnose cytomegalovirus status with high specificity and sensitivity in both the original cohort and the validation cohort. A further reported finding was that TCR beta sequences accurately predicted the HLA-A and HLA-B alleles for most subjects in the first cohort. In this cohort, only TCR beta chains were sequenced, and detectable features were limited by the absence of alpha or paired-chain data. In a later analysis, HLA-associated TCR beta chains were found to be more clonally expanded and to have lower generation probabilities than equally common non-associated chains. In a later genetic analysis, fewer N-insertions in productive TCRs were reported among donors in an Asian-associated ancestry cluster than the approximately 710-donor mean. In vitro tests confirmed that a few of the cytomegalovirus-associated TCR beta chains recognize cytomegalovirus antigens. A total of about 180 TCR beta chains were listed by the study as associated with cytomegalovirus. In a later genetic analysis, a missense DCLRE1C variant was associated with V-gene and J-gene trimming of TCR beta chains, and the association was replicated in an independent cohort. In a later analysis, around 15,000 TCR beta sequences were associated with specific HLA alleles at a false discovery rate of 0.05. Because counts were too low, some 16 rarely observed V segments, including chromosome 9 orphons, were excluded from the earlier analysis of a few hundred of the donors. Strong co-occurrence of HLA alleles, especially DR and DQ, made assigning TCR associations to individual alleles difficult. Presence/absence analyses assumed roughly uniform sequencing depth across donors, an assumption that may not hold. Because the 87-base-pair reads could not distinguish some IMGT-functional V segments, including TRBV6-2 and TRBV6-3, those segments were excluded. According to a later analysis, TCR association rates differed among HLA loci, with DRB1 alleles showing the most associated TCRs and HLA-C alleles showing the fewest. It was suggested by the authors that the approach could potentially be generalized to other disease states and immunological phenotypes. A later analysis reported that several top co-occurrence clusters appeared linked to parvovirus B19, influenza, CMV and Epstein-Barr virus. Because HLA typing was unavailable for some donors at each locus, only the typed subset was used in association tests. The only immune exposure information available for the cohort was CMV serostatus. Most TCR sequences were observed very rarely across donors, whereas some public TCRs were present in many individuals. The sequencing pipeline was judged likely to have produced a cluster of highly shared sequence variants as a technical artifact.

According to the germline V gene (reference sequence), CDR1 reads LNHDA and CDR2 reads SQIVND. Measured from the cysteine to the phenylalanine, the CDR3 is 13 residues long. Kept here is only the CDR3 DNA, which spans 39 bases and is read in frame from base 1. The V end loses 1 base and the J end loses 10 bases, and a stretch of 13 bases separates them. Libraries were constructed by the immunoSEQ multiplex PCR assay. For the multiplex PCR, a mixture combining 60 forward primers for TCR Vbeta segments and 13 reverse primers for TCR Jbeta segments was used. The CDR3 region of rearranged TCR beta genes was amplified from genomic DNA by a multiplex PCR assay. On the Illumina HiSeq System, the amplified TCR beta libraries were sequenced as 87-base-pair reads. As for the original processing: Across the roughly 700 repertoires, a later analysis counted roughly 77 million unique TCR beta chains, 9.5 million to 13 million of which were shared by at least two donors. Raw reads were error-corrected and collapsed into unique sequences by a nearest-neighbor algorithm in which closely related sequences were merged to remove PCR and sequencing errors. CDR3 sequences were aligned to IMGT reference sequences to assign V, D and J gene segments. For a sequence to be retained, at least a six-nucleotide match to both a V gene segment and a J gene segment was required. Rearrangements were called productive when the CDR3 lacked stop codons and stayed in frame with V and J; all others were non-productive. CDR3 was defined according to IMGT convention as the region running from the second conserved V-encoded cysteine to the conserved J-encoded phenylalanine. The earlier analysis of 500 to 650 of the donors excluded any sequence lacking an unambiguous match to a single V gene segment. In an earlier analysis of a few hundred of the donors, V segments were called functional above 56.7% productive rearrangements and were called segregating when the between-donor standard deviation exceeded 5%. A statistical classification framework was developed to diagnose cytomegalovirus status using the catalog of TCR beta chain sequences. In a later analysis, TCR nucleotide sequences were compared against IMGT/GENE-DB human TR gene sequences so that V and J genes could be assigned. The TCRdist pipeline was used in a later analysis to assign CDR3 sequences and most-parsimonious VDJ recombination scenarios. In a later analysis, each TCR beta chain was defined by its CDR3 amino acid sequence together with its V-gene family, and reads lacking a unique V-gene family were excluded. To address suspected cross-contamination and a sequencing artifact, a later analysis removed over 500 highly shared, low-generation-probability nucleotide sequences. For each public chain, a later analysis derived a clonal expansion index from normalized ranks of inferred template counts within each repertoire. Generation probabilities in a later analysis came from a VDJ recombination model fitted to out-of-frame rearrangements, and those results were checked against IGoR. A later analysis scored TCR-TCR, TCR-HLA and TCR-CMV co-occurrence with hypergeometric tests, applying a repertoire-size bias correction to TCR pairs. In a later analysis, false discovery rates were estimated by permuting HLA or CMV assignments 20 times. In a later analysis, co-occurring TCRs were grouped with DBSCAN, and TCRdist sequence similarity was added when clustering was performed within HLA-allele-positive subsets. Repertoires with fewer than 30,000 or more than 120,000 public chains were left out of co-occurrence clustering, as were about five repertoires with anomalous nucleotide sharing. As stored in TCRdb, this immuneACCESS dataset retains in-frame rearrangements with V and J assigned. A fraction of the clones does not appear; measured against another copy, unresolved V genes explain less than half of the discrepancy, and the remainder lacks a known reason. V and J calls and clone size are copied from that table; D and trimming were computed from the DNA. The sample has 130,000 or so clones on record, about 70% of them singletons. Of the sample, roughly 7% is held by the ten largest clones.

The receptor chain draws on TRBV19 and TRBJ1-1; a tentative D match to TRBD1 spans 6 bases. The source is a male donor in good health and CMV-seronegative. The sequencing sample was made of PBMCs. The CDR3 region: CASSIGSGDGAFF. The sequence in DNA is TGTGCCAGTAGTATAGGGTCAGGGGATGGAGCTTTCTTT.